This T cell receptor (beta chain) was found in a study of T cells in Graves' hyperthyroidism and ophthalmopathy. Amplification of TCR beta CDR3 regions used RNA as the template. HTBI primers were used for first-round RT-PCR of the TCR CDR3. TCRdb re-called the multiplex PCR reads with MiXCR, one entry per CDR3 protein. The table records 280,000 or so distinct CDR3 sequences, over 12% of them present only once. This clonotype was seen ten or more times. The CDR3 extends over 14 amino acids. The V segment lost 7 bases and the J segment 2 bases; nucleotides outside the gene matches: 11. Per the germline V gene, CDR1 is DFQATT and CDR2 is SNEGSKA (reference sequence).

The rearrangement joins TRBV20-1 to TRBJ2-7; TRBD1 matches at 7 bases. Sequenced material: blood. This clonotype was sampled from a woman aged 50 to 60 with Graves' hyperthyroidism that later progressed to Graves' ophthalmopathy. Written as DNA, the CDR3 is TGCAGTGGCCAGGAGGACAGGTCCGCCTACGAGCAGTACTTC. It encodes CSGQEDRSAYEQYF.